This T cell receptor beta chain was retrieved from a study of Ad26.COV2.S vaccination and SARS-CoV-2 variants. The wider study: Sample donor was a member of the COV1001 Ad26.COV2.S trial arm. The study's findings and limits: Spike-specific TCR breadth in vaccine recipients exceeded that seen in placebo recipients.

Regarding this clone: Its antigen is not identified.

Unmatched junction bases numbered 11, after V lost 2 bases and J lost 6 bases. The length of the CDR3 is 17 residues. Germline-derived CDR1 and CDR2 are MNHEY and SVGEGT. The treatment is: about 20 received Ad26.COV2.S at low or high dose, single or two shots; about 5 received placebo; per-sample allocation not given. Samples came from day 63 after the first vaccine or placebo injection. The vaccine antigen was prefusion-stabilized Wuhan SARS-CoV-2 spike. Here immunoSEQ multiplex PCR was the method, and the copy in TCRdb shows in-frame clones only, minus some. The profile shows some 450,000 clones, 80% to 95% of them singletons.

The chain uses TRBV6-2 or TRBV6-3 and TRBJ2-1; TRBD2 agrees at 9 bases. The TCR comes from a person between 18 and 59 years old who received the Ad26.COV2.S COVID-19 vaccine or a placebo. The sample consisted of peripheral blood, taken in a trial of Ad26.COV2.S vaccine versus placebo. The CDR3: CASSYRDLASGANEQFF. The CDR3 DNA reads as TGTGCCAGCAGTTACAGGGATTTGGCTAGCGGGGCCAATGAGCAGTTCTTC.